These 29 T cell receptor beta chains were all obtained from the same sample, sequenced in a study of T-cell memory formation after mild COVID-19. TCRdb passed the 5' RACE reads through MiXCR, listing each CDR3 protein once. The sample shows some 310,000 distinct CDR3 sequences, roughly 19% of them seen only once. Sequencing was carried out using PBMCs or a T cell subset sorted from them (not recorded which). These TCRs come from a man aged 18 to 30 who had mild COVID-19 (a few samples of this study predate the infection). Cell type and time point are not known.

In DNA, the CDR3 is TGTGCCAGCAGTTCGGGTTCAGGGCAGGGGGCGTCGGAGACCCAGTACTTC. This codes for CASSSGSGQGASETQYF. This chain connects TRBV28 to TRBJ2-5; 8 nucleotides agree with TRBD1. The germline V gene encodes CDR1 MDHEN and CDR2 SYDVKM. With 4 bases clipped from V and 5 bases from J, the junction kept 15 bases outside the gene matches. The length of the CDR3 is 17 residues.

The J gene is TRBJ1-1, the V gene TRBV20-1, with 9 bases matching TRBD1. V was pared by 4 bases and J by 6 bases, with 3 bases of the junction left unmatched. The CDR3 sequence is 12 residues long. The V gene's germline CDR1 is DFQATT and CDR2 SNEGSKA (reference sequence). The CDR3 nucleotides are TGCAGTGCTAAAGACAGGGGGGCTGAAGCTTTCTTT. Translated: CSAKDRGAEAFF.

Only a few counts were recorded for this clonotype. The rearrangement joins TRBV15 to TRBJ2-2; D not resolved. CDR1 is LNHNV and CDR2 is YYDKDF in the germline V gene (reference sequence). The CDR3 runs 12 residues. Trimming left V 1 base short and J 8 bases short, with 5 bases between. CDR3 protein: CATSRAGGELFF. The CDR3 DNA reads TGTGCCACCAGCAGAGCTGGGGGGGAGCTGTTTTTT.

This chain joins TRBV27 and TRBJ1-6; no definite D call. Per the germline V gene, CDR1 is MNHEY and CDR2 is SMNVEV (reference sequence). The V gene lost 6 bases and the J gene lost 7 bases, with 19 bases spanning the gap. This CDR3 is 16 amino acids long. CDR3 amino acids: CASRSRQTGLNSPLHF. The CDR3, as DNA: TGTGCCAGCAGGAGTCGCCAGACTGGCTTAAATTCACCCCTCCACTTT.

The V and J genes are TRBV5-1 and TRBJ1-2; a weak D match, TRBD1 (5 bases). Germline CDR1 and CDR2: SGHRS and YFSETQ. The CDR3 is 11 amino acids. Trimming took off 5 bases at V and 7 bases at J, with 9 bases between the two ends. The CDR3 DNA is TGCGCCAGCAGGGCAGACAGTGGCTACACCTTC. Its translation is CASRADSGYTF.

The genes are TRBV7-3 and TRBJ2-3; D not resolved. This CDR3 is built from 15 residues. CDR1 is SGHTA, CDR2 FQGTGA, per germline. V shed 0 bases and J shed 6 bases, with 13 bases lying between them. The CDR3 nucleotides are TGTGCCAGCAGCTTAACGTTCACCGATTTCGATACGCAGTATTTT. Residues: CASSLTFTDFDTQYF.

The DNA for the CDR3 is TGTGCCTCACAAAGGACTGCCCCCTCCTACAATGAGCAGTTCTTC. As protein: CASQRTAPSYNEQFF. The chain joins TRBV7-3 to TRBJ2-1; a weak D match, TRBD2 (5 bases). This CDR3 region has 15 residues. Germline-derived CDR1 and CDR2 are SGHTA and FQGTGA. V was clipped by 11 bases and J by 0 bases, with 17 bases between them.

The chain links TRBV20-1 to TRBJ1-2; 7 positions match TRBD1. The V gene end was trimmed by 2 bases and the J gene end by 5 bases; junction bases not matched to a gene: 5. Per germline, CDR1 DFQATT and CDR2 SNEGSKA (reference sequence). This CDR3 has 13 amino acids. The CDR3 reads CSARPGQEYGYTF. The CDR3 region has the DNA TGCAGTGCTAGACCCGGACAGGAGTATGGCTACACCTTC.

This clonotype was seen repeatedly, ten times or more. The rearrangement links TRBV15 to TRBJ2-7; D is possibly TRBD2 (5 bases). This CDR3 is built from 13 residues. The V and J ends lost 5 bases and 3 bases respectively, with 11 bases between them. Looked up from germline, CDR1 is LNHNV and CDR2 is YYDKDF (reference sequence). The CDR3 DNA sequence: TGTGCCACCAGCCCTCTAGCTTACTACGAGCAGTACTTC. It specifies CATSPLAYYEQYF.

This clonotype appeared a few times. The chain has TRBV4-3 and TRBJ2-2; the match to TRBD1 covers 7 bases. Germline V gene sequence: CDR1 LGHNA, CDR2 YSLEER. This CDR3 is 15 amino acids long. V lost 1 base to trimming and J lost 7 bases; unmatched junction nucleotides: 6. The CDR3 is CASSQGRAGGGELFF. The CDR3 DNA follows: TGCGCCAGCAGCCAAGGCCGGGCAGGGGGCGGGGAGCTGTTTTTT.

This clonotype was seen a handful of times. The J gene is TRBJ1-5, the V gene TRBV20-1; D remains unclear. CDR3 length: 15 amino acids. The V gene's germline CDR1 is DFQATT and CDR2 SNEGSKA (reference sequence). The V end lost 6 bases, the J end lost 7 bases, and 22 bases lay between the germline ends. CDR3 DNA: TGCAGTGCCCGGGCCTCCTCAGTGGGTGGCCAGCCCCAGCATTTT. Translating it yields CSARASSVGGQPQHF.

The V gene is TRBV7-2, the J gene TRBJ2-5, with D unresolved. The germline V and J ends were trimmed by 1 base and 2 bases, with 14 bases remaining between them. CDR1 is SGHTA and CDR2 is FQGNSA in the germline V gene. This CDR3 has 16 amino acids. The CDR3 sequence is CASSLGSRLVQETQYF. The CDR3 DNA is TGTGCCAGCAGCTTAGGGTCCAGACTGGTACAAGAGACCCAGTACTTC.

The chain uses TRBV7-6 and TRBJ2-1; D is perhaps TRBD1 (6 bases). Germline assignment: CDR1 SGHVS and CDR2 FNYEAQ. The CDR3 runs to 15 residues. V lost 1 base to trimming and J lost 9 bases, with 16 bases between them. CDR3 DNA: TGTGCCAGCAGCTTAGGAACAGGGCAGTCGGGTGAGCAGTTCTTC. Protein sequence: CASSLGTGQSGEQFF.

The chain carries TRBV4-3 and TRBJ1-2; D remains unclear. V shed 1 base and J shed 0 bases, with 9 bases lying between them. This CDR3 has 15 amino acids. Per germline, CDR1 LGHNA and CDR2 YSLEER. The CDR3 nucleotides read TGCGCCAGCAGCCAAGGACCAGCGTCTAACTATGGCTACACCTTC. This translates into CASSQGPASNYGYTF.

This clonotype occurred once. At one boundary the junction diverges from the germline segment, which might be a read error. The CDR3 sequence is CRARDLGSFRITEAFF. CDR3 in DNA: TGCAGAGCTAGAGATTTGGGGAGCTTTAGGATCACTGAAGCTTTCTTT. The V gene is TRBV20-1, the J gene TRBJ1-1; D remains ambiguous. Germline V gene sequence: CDR1 DFQATT, CDR2 SNEGSKA (reference sequence). The CDR3 runs to 16 residues.

This clonotype was picked up a small number of times. The chain is built from TRBV4-1 and TRBJ2-3; possible D gene TRBD2, 6 bases. V was trimmed by 6 bases and J by 2 bases, leaving 15 bases between them. This CDR3 is 15 amino acids long. CDR1 and CDR2 from the germline V gene are MGHRA and YSYEKL. The CDR3 here is CASSVAPGDTDTQYF. CDR3 sequence (DNA): TGCGCCAGCAGTGTGGCGCCGGGGGACACAGATACGCAGTATTTT.

This clonotype has a handful of counts. The chain employs TRBV3-1 and TRBJ2-7; 7 positions agree with TRBD1. The CDR3 consists of 14 residues. The germline CDR1 and CDR2 sequences are LGHDT and YNNKEL (reference sequence). Unmatched junction bases numbered 3, after V lost 0 bases and J lost 4 bases. The CDR3 DNA is TGTGCCAGCAGCCAAGATAGGGGGCTGTACGAGCAGTACTTC. Translation gives CASSQDRGLYEQYF.

This clonotype turned up a few times. The chain couples TRBV24-1 to TRBJ1-1; no definite D call. V was cut by 4 bases and J by 5 bases, with 10 bases left in between. Germline CDR1 and CDR2: KGHDR and SFDVKD. The CDR3 has 13 amino acids. CDR3 sequence reads: CATSEPSRTEAFF. Here the CDR3 DNA reads TGTGCCACCAGTGAGCCCTCGAGGACTGAAGCTTTCTTT.

This clonotype was seen only a few times. This chain uses TRBV7-9 with TRBJ1-4, with D tentatively TRBD1 (6 bases). V gave up 5 bases and J gave up 8 bases, with 15 bases separating them. The CDR3 is made up of 14 amino acids. Germline CDR1 reads SEHNR; CDR2 reads FQNEAQ (reference sequence). CDR3 residues: CASSPSRGGEKLFF. The CDR3 bases are TGTGCCAGCAGCCCTAGCAGGGGAGGCGAAAAACTGTTTTTT.

In its sample, this clonotype was seen once. The CDR3 here is CASSDLDGYTF. CDR3 DNA: TGTGCCAGCAGTGATTTAGATGGCTACACCTTC. J is TRBJ1-2 and V is TRBV25-1; D uncertain. The CDR3 runs 11 residues. V was pared by 3 bases and J by 6 bases, with 5 bases between. Germline CDR1 and CDR2: MGHDK and SYGVNS.

This clonotype was found a few times. The rearrangement joins TRBV12-5 to TRBJ1-2; TRBD1 matches 7 bases. Looked up from germline, CDR1 is LGHNT and CDR2 is FRNRAP. V shed 6 bases, J shed 6 bases, and the junction held 10 bases outside the gene matches. The CDR3 covers 14 residues. The CDR3 region has the DNA TGTGCTAGTGGACAAAAATCGACAGGGAATGGCTACACCTTC. Translated: CASGQKSTGNGYTF.

This clonotype was seen more than once but under ten times. This chain's CDR3 is CASGPVLGIVETQYF. The CDR3 nucleotides read TGTGCCAGCGGTCCAGTATTGGGGATAGTGGAGACCCAGTACTTC. The rearrangement links TRBV6-5 to TRBJ2-5; the D is unclear. Between the trimmed V and J ends, which lost 8 bases and 5 bases, there was a span of 21 bases. The CDR3 spans 15 residues. Germline CDR1 MNHEY, CDR2 SVGAGI.

This chain connects TRBV6-5 to TRBJ2-7; D possibly uses TRBD1 or TRBD2 (5 bases each). Germline values: CDR1 MNHEY, CDR2 SVGAGI. V was pared by 2 bases and J by 1 base, with 12 bases between. There are 15 residues in the CDR3. The CDR3 nucleotides are TGTGCCAGCAGTTACCGCGGGCAGGGTTCCTACGAGCAGTACTTC. It translates to CASSYRGQGSYEQYF.

This clonotype was detected ten times or more. The chain has TRBV5-1 and TRBJ2-4; 8 bases align to TRBD2. The V gene end was trimmed by 4 bases and the J gene end by 8 bases; junction bases not matched to a gene: 8. CDR1 is SGHRS and CDR2 is YFSETQ in the germline V gene. The CDR3 is 14 amino acids. The CDR3 loop is CASSQGLAWDIQYF. CDR3 coding DNA: TGCGCCAGCAGCCAAGGACTAGCCTGGGACATTCAGTACTTC.

This clonotype was picked up a small number of times. This chain links TRBV29-1 with TRBJ2-7, with D tentatively TRBD1 or TRBD2 (5 bases each). V was shortened by 3 bases and J by 1 base, with 13 bases between the two germline ends. The CDR3 runs 14 residues. Germline CDR1 SQVTM, CDR2 ANQGSEA. CDR3: CSVEGQGESYEQYF. DNA of the CDR3: TGCAGCGTTGAGGGCCAGGGAGAATCCTACGAGCAGTACTTC.

The chain is built from TRBV7-2 and TRBJ2-1; 10 bases fit TRBD2. This CDR3 is built from 15 residues. The ends lost 3 bases at V and 4 bases at J; junction bases unmatched: 3. Germline V CDR1 and CDR2: SGHTA, FQGNSA. The DNA for the CDR3 is TGTGCCAGCAGCTTTAAAGCGGGGGGGTACAATGAGCAGTTCTTC. It is translated as CASSFKAGGYNEQFF.

The rearrangement links TRBV7-2 to TRBJ1-5, with 7 positions matching TRBD1. The V segment lost 4 bases and the J segment 5 bases; nucleotides outside the gene matches: 2. Germline V CDR1 and CDR2: SGHTA, FQGNSA. This CDR3 spans 13 amino acids. The CDR3 DNA is TGTGCCAGCAGCTGGGACAGAGATCAGCCCCAGCATTTT. Amino acids: CASSWDRDQPQHF. Filled out from reference TRBV7-2 and TRBJ1-5, the complete variable domain reads GAGVSQSPSNKVTEKGKDVELRCDPISGHTALYWYRQSLGQGLEFLIYFQGNSAPDKSGLPSDRFSAERTGGSVSTLTIQRTQQEDSAVYLCASSWDRDQPQHFGDGTRLSIL.

This clonotype was seen a few times. The rearrangement links TRBV20-1 to TRBJ1-5; D unresolved. The CDR3 spans 13 residues. V dropped 3 bases and J dropped 0 bases, with 6 bases sitting between them. Germline CDR1 is DFQATT and CDR2 is SNEGSKA (reference sequence). The CDR3 loop is CSARQYSNQPQHF. The CDR3 DNA sequence: TGCAGTGCTAGGCAGTATAGCAATCAGCCCCAGCATTTT.

The V and J genes are TRBV14 and TRBJ2-7; D remains ambiguous. Germline loops: CDR1 SGHDN, CDR2 FVKESK. The length of the CDR3 is 11 residues. V was trimmed by 0 bases and J by 4 bases, leaving 1 base between them. The CDR3 nucleotides read TGTGCCAGCAGCCAAGAGTACGAGCAGTACGTC. Translated, it gives CASSQEYEQYV.